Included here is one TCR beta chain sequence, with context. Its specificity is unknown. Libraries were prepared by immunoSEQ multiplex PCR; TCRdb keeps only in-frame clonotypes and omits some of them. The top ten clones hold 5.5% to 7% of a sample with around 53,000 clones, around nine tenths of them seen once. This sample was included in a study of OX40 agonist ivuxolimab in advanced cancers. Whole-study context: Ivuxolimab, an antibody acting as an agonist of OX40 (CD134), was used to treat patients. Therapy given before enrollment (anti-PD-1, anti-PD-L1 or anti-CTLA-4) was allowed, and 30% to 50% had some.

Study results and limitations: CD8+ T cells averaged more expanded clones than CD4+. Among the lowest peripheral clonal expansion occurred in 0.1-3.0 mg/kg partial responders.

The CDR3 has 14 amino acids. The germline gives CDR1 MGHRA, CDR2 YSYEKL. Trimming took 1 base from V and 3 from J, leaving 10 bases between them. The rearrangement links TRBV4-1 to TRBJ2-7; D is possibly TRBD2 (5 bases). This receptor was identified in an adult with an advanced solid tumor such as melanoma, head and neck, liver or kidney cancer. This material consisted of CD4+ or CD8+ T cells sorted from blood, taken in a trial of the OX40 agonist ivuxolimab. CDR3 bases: TGCGCCAGCAGCCAAGCAAGCGGTAACTACGAGCAGTACTTC. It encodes CASSQASGNYEQYF.